This T cell receptor beta chain was retrieved from a study of blood T cell repertoires in COVID-19. For the study at large: Samples representing acute and convalescent COVID-19 were sourced from the United States, Italy and Spain.

Participants, 18 to 89 years old, spanned more than 20 US areas. Grouping used clinical history reported by participants in a survey and questionnaire. Trimming shortened V by 6 bases and J by 0 bases, and 14 bases separated the two germline ends. The germline V gene encodes CDR1 SQVTM and CDR2 ANQGSEA. CDR3 length: 15 amino acids. Per the authors' pipeline: Researchers report that nucleated cell counts were estimated from reference gene primer amplification. Some clones are missing from TCRdb's copy, which holds only in-frame ones; the method was immunoSEQ multiplex PCR. Clone size and V and J calls were adopted from that table, with D and trimming inferred from the DNA. In the table there are 150,000 to 200,000 clones, around 82% of which are singletons. This clone occurred many times.

The chain uses TRBV29-1 and TRBJ1-4, with a tentative D call TRBD1 (5 bases). Sequencing used PBMCs or T cells enriched from blood (not recorded which). The receptor was isolated from a man aged 40-55 years who had recovered from COVID-19. CDR3 DNA sequence: TGCAGCGTGCGGGGGTCGGCTGCAACTAATGAAAAACTGTTTTTT. It encodes CSVRGSAATNEKLFF.